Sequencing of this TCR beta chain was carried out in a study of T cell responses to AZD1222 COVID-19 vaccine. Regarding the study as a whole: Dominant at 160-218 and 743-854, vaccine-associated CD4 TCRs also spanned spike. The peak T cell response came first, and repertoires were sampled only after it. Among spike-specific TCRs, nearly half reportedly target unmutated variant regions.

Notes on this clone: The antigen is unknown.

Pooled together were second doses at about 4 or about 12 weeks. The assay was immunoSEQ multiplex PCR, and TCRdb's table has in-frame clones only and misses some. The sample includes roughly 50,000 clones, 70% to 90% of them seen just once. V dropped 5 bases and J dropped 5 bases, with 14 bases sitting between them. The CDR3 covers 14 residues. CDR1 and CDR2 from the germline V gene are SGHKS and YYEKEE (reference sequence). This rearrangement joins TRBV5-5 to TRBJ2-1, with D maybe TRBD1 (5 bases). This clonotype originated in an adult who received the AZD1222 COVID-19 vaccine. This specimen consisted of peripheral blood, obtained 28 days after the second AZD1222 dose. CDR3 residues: CASRDADTHNEQFF. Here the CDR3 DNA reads TGTGCCAGCAGAGACGCGGACACCCACAATGAGCAGTTCTTC.